This T cell receptor (beta chain) comes out of a study of T cell repertoires in cytomegalovirus infection. Turning to the study itself: Based on public TCR beta signatures, there were indications of CMV infection and of a matching HLA type.

TCRdb re-called the reads with MiXCR, one entry per CDR3 protein. This sample has approximately 500,000 distinct CDR3 sequences, with about 11% found just once. Points from the study as a whole: CMV carriers having the relevant HLA were flagged by cumulative public TCR beta family frequency.

About this clonotype: What it binds is not known.

The V gene end was trimmed by 5 bases and the J gene end by 2 bases; junction bases not matched to a gene: 5. Germline V lookup: CDR1 LGHDT, CDR2 YNNKEL (reference sequence). This CDR3 is built from 15 residues. Sample: PBMCs. The chain is built from TRBV3-1 and TRBJ1-3; TRBD1 matches at 8 bases. The origin of this receptor is a human donor in good health (CMV status not recorded). Some clones in this sample may be carry-over from other donors' samples. The CDR3: CASSSGGWTGNTIYF. In nucleotides, the CDR3 is TGTGCCAGCAGCTCAGGGGGCTGGACTGGAAACACCATATATTTT.